Shown below are 26 T cell receptor beta chains from a single sample sequenced in a study of regulatory T cells in long-lasting Graves disease. Indicated time point: newly diagnosed GD, antithyroid drugs for less than 3 months. Making the TCR library involved RNA that had been extracted from PBMCs. Construction of TCR beta libraries relied on iRepertoire HTBI primers and on Arm-PCR targeting CDR3 regions. In TCRdb, the multiplex PCR reads were re-called with MiXCR into one record per CDR3 protein. The table has hundreds of thousands of distinct CDR3 sequences, 16% seen once. The same sample was also studied in work on T cells in Graves' hyperthyroidism and ophthalmopathy.

The source was peripheral blood mononuclear cells (PBMCs), collected at new diagnosis, from a patient treated with antithyroid drugs. The source is a woman between 40 and 65 years old with Graves disease.

This clonotype was seen a handful of times. The chain carries TRBV19 and TRBJ2-7, with 8 bases identical to TRBD1. Looked up from germline, CDR1 is LNHDA and CDR2 is SQIVND (reference sequence). V was clipped by 5 bases and J by 1 base; unmatched bases: 4. The CDR3 runs to 14 residues. In nucleotides, the CDR3 is TGTGCCAGTAGTTGGGGGACAGGATCCTACGAGCAGTACTTC. Translating it yields CASSWGTGSYEQYF. Complete variable domain (other parts from reference TRBV19 and TRBJ2-7): DGGITQSPKYLFRKEGQNVTLSCEQNLNHDAMYWYRQDPGQGLRLIYYSQIVNDFQKGDIAEGYSVSREKKESFPLTVTSAQKNPTAFYLCASSWGTGSYEQYFGPGTRLTVT.

The chain is built from TRBV6-1 and TRBJ1-6; D gene uncertain. CDR1 and CDR2 (germline): MNHNS, SASEGT. V was trimmed by 8 bases and J by 0 bases, leaving 11 bases between them. The CDR3 is 15 residues long. The CDR3 region has the DNA TGTGCCAGCGGATTGGGTCTCTCCTATAATTCACCCCTCCACTTT. It yields the protein CASGLGLSYNSPLHF.

At least ten counts were recorded for this clonotype. The rearrangement links TRBV6-1 to TRBJ1-2, with 11 bases that match TRBD1. Germline V gene lookup returns CDR1 MNHNS and CDR2 SASEGT. V lost 4 bases and J lost 4; bases outside the gene matches: 5. The CDR3 is 15 amino acids. The CDR3 reads CASSAWTGGVYGYTF. The CDR3 DNA sequence: TGTGCCAGCAGTGCCTGGACAGGGGGCGTCTATGGCTACACCTTC.

This clonotype was seen at least ten times. The gene calls are TRBV12-3 or TRBV12-4 and TRBJ2-1; D is ambiguous. The CDR3 has 16 amino acids. The germline V and J ends were trimmed by 5 bases and 7 bases, with 21 bases remaining between them. CDR3 nucleotide sequence: TGTGCCAGCAGTGACTCATCGACACGTAATGGGAATGAGCAGTTCTTC. The encoded protein is CASSDSSTRNGNEQFF.

This chain links TRBV19 with TRBJ1-5; 10 bases align to TRBD1. Germline CDR1 reads LNHDA; CDR2 reads SQIVND (reference sequence). The trim removed 8 bases at V and 4 bases at J, leaving 8 bases unmatched. The CDR3 totals 15 residues. The CDR3 DNA reads as TGTGCCAGTCGGGACAGGGGCGCCTCTAATCAGCCCCAGCATTTT. Its translation: CASRDRGASNQPQHF.

In this sample, this clonotype turned up many times. V and J are TRBV3-1 and TRBJ2-1; TRBD2 agrees at 12 bases. The germline CDR1 and CDR2 sequences are LGHDT and YNNKEL (reference sequence). The CDR3 length is 16 residues. The V and J ends lost 3 bases and 3 bases, in that order; junction bases with no gene match: 3. CDR3 sequence (DNA): TGTGCCAGCAGCCAGGAACTAGCGGGGGGCTACAATGAGCAGTTCTTC. The encoded protein is CASSQELAGGYNEQFF.

This clonotype was seen more than once but under ten times. At one boundary the junction diverges from the germline segment, which might be a read error. The chain couples TRBV15 to TRBJ2-1; D unresolved. The CDR3 spans 14 residues. CDR1 LNHNV and CDR2 YYDKDF come from the germline V gene (reference sequence). The CDR3 spells CATSRDRTFNEQFF. The CDR3 DNA sequence: TGTGCCACCAGTAGAGATAGAACTTTCAATGAGCAGTTCTTC.

This clonotype was recorded a few times. The junction departs from germline at one end; a sequencing error may be responsible. The J gene is TRBJ2-6, the V gene TRBV7-9, with D possibly matching TRBD2 (5 bases). The CDR3 loop spans 17 amino acids. From germline, CDR1 is SEHNR and CDR2 FQNEAQ (reference sequence). The CDR3 coding sequence is TGTGCCAGCAACTTAGCCGGCGACGGGGCTGGGGCCAACGTCCTGACTTTC. Protein product: CASNLAGDGAGANVLTF.

This clonotype was seen repeatedly, ten times or more. The CDR3 nucleotides are TGTGCCAGCAGTTTACTGGCGGGGGGAGTCACAGATACGCAGTATTTT. This sequence encodes CASSLLAGGVTDTQYF. This rearrangement joins TRBV12-3 or TRBV12-4 to TRBJ2-3, with 8 nucleotides matching TRBD2. This CDR3 is 16 amino acids long. With 2 bases clipped from V and 2 bases from J, the junction kept 6 bases outside the gene matches.

This chain connects TRBV7-9 to TRBJ2-5; 8 nucleotides align to TRBD1. The germline V gene has CDR1 SEHNR and CDR2 FQNEAQ (reference sequence). The length of the CDR3 is 12 residues. V lost 4 bases, J lost 14 bases, and 9 bases stayed unmatched. CDR3 protein: CASSYDRGTVYF. Here the CDR3 DNA reads TGTGCCAGCAGCTACGACAGGGGCACCGTATACTTC.

This clonotype was observed at least ten times. V gene TRBV2 combines with J gene TRBJ1-1, with a weak D call TRBD1 (6 bases). This CDR3 is built from 14 residues. CDR1 is SNHLY and CDR2 is FYNNEI in the germline V gene. V lost 5 bases and J 5 bases, leaving 15 bases between the germline ends. The CDR3 DNA is TGTGCCAGCAGTCAGGGGATTCAAGGAACTGAAGCTTTCTTT. Translating gives CASSQGIQGTEAFF. Full variable domain (missing parts from reference TRBV2 and TRBJ1-1): EPEVTQTPSHQVTQMGQEVILRCVPISNHLYFYWYRQILGQKVEFLVSFYNNEISEKSEIFDDQFSVERPDGSNFTLKIRSTKLEDSAMYFCASSQGIQGTEAFFGQGTRLTVV.

Worth noting for this clonotype: This sequence may be a read error, since a much larger clone differs from it by one base. The V gene is TRBV18, the J gene TRBJ1-1; TRBD1 matches 8 bases. CDR3 size: 16 residues. The germline CDR1 and CDR2 sequences are KGHSH and LQKENI. The CDR3 nucleotides are TGTGCCAGCTTACCAAAACTCCAGGGGGCTGGCACTGAAGCTTTCTTT. Amino acid sequence: CASLPKLQGAGTEAFF.

This clonotype was counted at least ten times. The J gene is TRBJ2-5, the V gene TRBV28; D gene ambiguous. The germline CDR1 and CDR2 sequences are MDHEN and SYDVKM. Trimming took off 5 bases at V and 0 bases at J, with 10 bases between the two ends. There are 14 residues in the CDR3. This CDR3 reads CASSTPVYQETQYF. The CDR3 DNA reads TGTGCCAGCAGTACCCCCGTCTACCAAGAGACCCAGTACTTC. The whole variable domain, remainder taken from reference TRBV28 and TRBJ2-5, is DVKVTQSSRYLVKRTGEKVFLECVQDMDHENMFWYRQDPGLGLRLIYFSYDVKMKEKGDIPEGYSVSREKKERFSLILESASTNQTSMYLCASSTPVYQETQYFGPGTRLLVL.

The sample holds a few counts of this clonotype. Since no conserved phenylalanine or tryptophan closes the CDR3, a read error is the likely cause. This chain links TRBV12-3 or TRBV12-4 with TRBJ1-2; 9 positions match TRBD1. The CDR3 sequence is 15 residues long. The junction had 8 bases not matched to a gene; V was cut back by 5 bases and J by 4 bases. CDR3 in DNA: TGTGCCAGCAGTGAATACGGGACAGGGACCTATGGCTACACCCTC. Protein product: CASSEYGTGTYGYTL.

This clonotype has at least ten counts. The chain combines TRBV2 with TRBJ1-4, with 7 bases identical to TRBD1. CDR3 length equals 15 residues. V dropped 6 bases and J dropped 8; count of bases not matched to a gene: 12. Germline CDR1 and CDR2: SNHLY and FYNNEI. CDR3 in amino acids: CASRPDRVVGEKLFF. CDR3 in DNA: TGTGCCAGCAGGCCCGACAGGGTAGTAGGCGAAAAACTGTTTTTT.

The chain links TRBV2 to TRBJ1-1, with D possibly being TRBD1 (5 bases). Germline V gene sequence: CDR1 SNHLY, CDR2 FYNNEI. V lost 10 bases and J 0 bases, leaving 12 bases between the germline ends. The CDR3 has 13 amino acids. The DNA of the CDR3 is TGTGCCACCCAAGAGGGGATGAACACTGAAGCTTTCTTT. Translation gives CATQEGMNTEAFF. Full variable domain (rest looked up from reference TRBV2 and TRBJ1-1): EPEVTQTPSHQVTQMGQEVILRCVPISNHLYFYWYRQILGQKVEFLVSFYNNEISEKSEIFDDQFSVERPDGSNFTLKIRSTKLEDSAMYFCATQEGMNTEAFFGQGTRLTVV.

This clonotype appeared a few times. The V and J genes are TRBV29-1 and TRBJ2-4, with D perhaps matching TRBD2 (5 bases). The germline V gene encodes CDR1 SQVTM and CDR2 ANQGSEA. Deletions cut 2 bases from V and 6 bases from J, with 11 bases between. The CDR3 contains 13 residues. CDR3 sequence (DNA): TGCAGCGTTGAATTGGGAGAGGGAAACATTCAGTACTTC. As protein: CSVELGEGNIQYF.

A few counts support this clonotype. CDR3 DNA: TGCAGTGCTAGGAACACGGAAACCACCCGAGGGACCCAGTACTTC. Amino acids: CSARNTETTRGTQYF. The chain couples TRBV20-1 to TRBJ2-5, with D uncertain. V was clipped by 3 bases and J by 7 bases, with 21 bases between them. There are 15 residues in the CDR3. From germline, CDR1 is DFQATT and CDR2 SNEGSKA (reference sequence).

This chain links TRBV28 with TRBJ2-7; weak D call: TRBD1 (6 bases). Trimming took off 3 bases at V and 1 base at J, with 10 bases between the two ends. There are 14 residues in the CDR3. Germline values: CDR1 MDHEN, CDR2 SYDVKM. This chain's CDR3 is CASSFSDSSYEQYF. CDR3 coding DNA: TGTGCCAGCAGTTTTTCGGACAGTTCCTACGAGCAGTACTTC.

The table lists this clonotype with a few counts. This sequence joins TRBV4-1 and TRBJ2-1; no reliable D call. V was clipped by 1 base and J by 4 bases, with 11 bases between them. CDR1 is MGHRA, CDR2 YSYEKL, per germline. The CDR3 length is 15 residues. CDR3 nucleotide sequence: TGCGCCAGCAGCCAAGTAGACCAGACTTACAATGAGCAGTTCTTC. The encoded protein is CASSQVDQTYNEQFF.

V and J are TRBV19 and TRBJ1-1, with a possible D match to TRBD1 (5 bases). Trimming took off 7 bases at V and 5 bases at J, with 14 bases between the two ends. The CDR3 is 13 amino acids. Per germline, CDR1 LNHDA and CDR2 SQIVND (reference sequence). CDR3 in amino acids: CASKDRRGTEAFF. In DNA, the CDR3 is TGTGCCAGTAAAGACAGAAGGGGAACTGAAGCTTTCTTT.

This clonotype was recorded many times. The CDR3 here is CASSTTTSGAYNEQFF. DNA of the CDR3: TGTGCCAGCAGTACAACGACTAGCGGGGCCTACAATGAGCAGTTCTTC. The chain recombines TRBV6-1 with TRBJ2-1; 11 bases align to TRBD2. V lost 5 bases to trimming and J lost 2 bases; unmatched junction nucleotides: 5. CDR3 length equals 16 residues. The germline V gene has CDR1 MNHNS and CDR2 SASEGT.

This clonotype was detected ten times or more. The chain joins TRBV18 to TRBJ1-2; 8 positions agree with TRBD1. The V gene end was trimmed by 6 bases and the J gene end by 2 bases; junction bases not matched to a gene: 8. Germline CDR1 KGHSH, CDR2 LQKENI. This CDR3 has 15 residues. In nucleotides, the CDR3 is TGTGCCAGCTCCCCCAACAGGGGGTCGAACTATGGCTACACCTTC. It translates to CASSPNRGSNYGYTF.

This clonotype was observed a few times. This chain connects TRBV27 to TRBJ2-1; tentatively, D is TRBD1 or TRBD2 (5 bases each). Trimming removed 4 bases from V and 10 bases from J, with 11 bases in between. The CDR3 has 12 amino acids. CDR1 and CDR2 from the germline V gene are MNHEY and SMNVEV (reference sequence). This CDR3 reads CASSSRGAEQFF. The CDR3 DNA reads TGTGCCAGCAGTTCTAGAGGGGCCGAGCAGTTCTTC.

The sample holds many counts of this clonotype. V usage is TRBV28 and J usage is TRBJ1-1; D remains ambiguous. CDR3 length equals 13 residues. The V and J ends lost 3 bases and 0 bases respectively, with 5 bases between them. Germline V CDR1 and CDR2: MDHEN, SYDVKM. CDR3 coding DNA: TGTGCCAGCAGTTTCAACTTGAACACTGAAGCTTTCTTT. This codes for CASSFNLNTEAFF.

The chain employs TRBV7-8 and TRBJ2-5; perhaps TRBD1 as D (6 bases). The CDR3 extends over 13 amino acids. V shed 3 bases and J shed 8 bases, with 13 bases lying between them. Germline CDR1 and CDR2: SGHVS and FQNEAQ. The DNA of the CDR3 is TGTGCCAGCAGCTTTCGTCAGGGGCCAACCCAGTACTTC. Encoded protein: CASSFRQGPTQYF.